This TCR beta chain was sequenced in a study of OX40 agonist ivuxolimab in advanced cancers. Study as a whole: Patients with prior anti-PD-1, anti-PD-L1 or anti-CTLA-4 therapy were eligible; less than 50% had some. Partial response was recorded in three patients: one hepatocellular carcinoma and two cutaneous melanoma cases. Overall study results and limits: In the 0.1 to 3.0 mg/kg range, CD4+ and CD8+ blood T cells had expanded clonally by week 6.

Concerning this clone itself: Its antigen is as yet unknown.

The CDR3 has 14 residues. With 6 bases removed from V and 7 bases from J, the gap between germline ends came to 15 bases. Per the germline V gene, CDR1 is SGHTA and CDR2 is FQGNSA. Using immunoSEQ multiplex PCR, the repertoire was profiled, and TCRdb retains in-frame clones only, with some absent. The sample holds some 77,000 clones, 80% to 90% seen once. This TCR was sampled from an adult with an advanced solid tumor such as melanoma, head and neck, liver or kidney cancer. V is TRBV7-2 and J is TRBJ1-4; TRBD1 might be the D (5 bases). Sequencing was performed on CD4+ or CD8+ T cells sorted from blood, taken in a trial of the OX40 agonist ivuxolimab. The CDR3 bases are TGTGCCAGCAGTGCGAGGGGACCCCGTGAAAAACTGTTTTTT. Its protein is CASSARGPREKLFF. The full variable domain, in which reference TRBV7-2 and TRBJ1-4 provide the parts outside the CDR3, is GAGVSQSPSNKVTEKGKDVELRCDPISGHTALYWYRQSLGQGLEFLIYFQGNSAPDKSGLPSDRFSAERTGGSVSTLTIQRTQQEDSAVYLCASSARGPREKLFFGSGTQLSVL.